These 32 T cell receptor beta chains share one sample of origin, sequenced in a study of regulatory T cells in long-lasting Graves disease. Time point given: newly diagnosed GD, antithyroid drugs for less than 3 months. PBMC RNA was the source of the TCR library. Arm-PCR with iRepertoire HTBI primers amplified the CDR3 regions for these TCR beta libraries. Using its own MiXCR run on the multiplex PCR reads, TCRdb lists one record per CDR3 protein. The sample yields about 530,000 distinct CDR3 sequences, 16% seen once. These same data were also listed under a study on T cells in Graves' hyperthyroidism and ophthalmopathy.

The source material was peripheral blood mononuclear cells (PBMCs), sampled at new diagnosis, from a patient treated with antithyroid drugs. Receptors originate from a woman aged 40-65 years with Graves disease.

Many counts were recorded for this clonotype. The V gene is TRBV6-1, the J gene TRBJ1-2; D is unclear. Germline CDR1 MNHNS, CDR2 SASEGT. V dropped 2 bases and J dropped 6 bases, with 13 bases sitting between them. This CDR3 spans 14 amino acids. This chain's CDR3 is CASSEMADEDGYTF. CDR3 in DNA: TGTGCCAGCAGTGAAATGGCGGATGAGGATGGCTACACCTTC.

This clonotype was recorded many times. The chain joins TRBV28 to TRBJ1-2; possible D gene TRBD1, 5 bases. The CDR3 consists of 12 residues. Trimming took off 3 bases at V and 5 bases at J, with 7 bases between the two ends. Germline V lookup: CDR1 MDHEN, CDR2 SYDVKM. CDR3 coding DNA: TGTGCCAGCAGTTTCAGGACATATGGCTACACCTTC. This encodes CASSFRTYGYTF.

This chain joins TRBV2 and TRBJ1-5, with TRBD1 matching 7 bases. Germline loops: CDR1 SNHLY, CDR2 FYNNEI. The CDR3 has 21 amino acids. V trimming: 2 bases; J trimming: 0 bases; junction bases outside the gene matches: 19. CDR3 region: CASSEIYLSWGQTHSNQPQHF. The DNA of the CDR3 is TGTGCCAGCAGTGAAATTTACCTATCTTGGGGACAGACTCATAGCAATCAGCCCCAGCATTTT.

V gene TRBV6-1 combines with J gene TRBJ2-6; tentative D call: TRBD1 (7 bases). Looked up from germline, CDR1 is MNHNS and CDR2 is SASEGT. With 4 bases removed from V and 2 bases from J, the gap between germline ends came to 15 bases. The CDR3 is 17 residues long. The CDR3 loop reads CASSGGSRGAGANVLTF. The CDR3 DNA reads TGTGCCAGCAGTGGGGGGTCCAGGGGGGCTGGGGCCAACGTCCTGACTTTC.

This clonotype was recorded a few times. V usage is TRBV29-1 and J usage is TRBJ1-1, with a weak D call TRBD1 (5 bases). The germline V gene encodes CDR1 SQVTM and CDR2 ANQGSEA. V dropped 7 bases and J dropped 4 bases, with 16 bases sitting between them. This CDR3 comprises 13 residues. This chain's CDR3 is CSAMRGSGTEAFF. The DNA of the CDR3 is TGCAGCGCTATGCGGGGCTCGGGCACTGAAGCTTTCTTT.

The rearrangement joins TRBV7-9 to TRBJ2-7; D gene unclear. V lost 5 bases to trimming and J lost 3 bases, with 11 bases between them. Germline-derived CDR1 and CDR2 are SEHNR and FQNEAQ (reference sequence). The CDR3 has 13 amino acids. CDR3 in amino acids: CASSPNIRYEQYF. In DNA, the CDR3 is TGTGCCAGCAGCCCTAACATCCGCTACGAGCAGTACTTC.

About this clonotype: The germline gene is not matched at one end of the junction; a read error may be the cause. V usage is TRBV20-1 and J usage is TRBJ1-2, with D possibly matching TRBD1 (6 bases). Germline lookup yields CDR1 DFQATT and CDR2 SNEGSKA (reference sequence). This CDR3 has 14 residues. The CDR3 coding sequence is TGCAGTGCTCCAGACAGGAACCGAAACTATGGCCACACCTTC. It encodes CSAPDRNRNYGHTF.

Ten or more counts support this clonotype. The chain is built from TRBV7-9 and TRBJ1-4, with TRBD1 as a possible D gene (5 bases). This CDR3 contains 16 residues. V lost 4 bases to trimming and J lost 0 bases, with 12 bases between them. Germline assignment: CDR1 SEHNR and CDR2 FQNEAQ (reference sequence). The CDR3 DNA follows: TGTGCCAGCAGCTCCCGGTACAGGACAACTAATGAAAAACTGTTTTTT. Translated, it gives CASSSRYRTTNEKLFF.

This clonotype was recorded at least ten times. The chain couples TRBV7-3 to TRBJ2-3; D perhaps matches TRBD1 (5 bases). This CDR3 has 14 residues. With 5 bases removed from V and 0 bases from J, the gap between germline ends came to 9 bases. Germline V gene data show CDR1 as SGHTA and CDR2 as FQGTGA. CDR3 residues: CASSPRQSTDTQYF. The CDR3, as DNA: TGTGCCAGCAGCCCTCGACAGAGCACAGATACGCAGTATTTT.

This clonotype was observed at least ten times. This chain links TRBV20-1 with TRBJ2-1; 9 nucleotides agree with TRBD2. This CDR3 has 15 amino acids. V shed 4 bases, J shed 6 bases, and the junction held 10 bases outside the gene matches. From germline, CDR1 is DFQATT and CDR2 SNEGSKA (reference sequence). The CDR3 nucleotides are TGCAGTGCTACCGGGACTAGCTTTATCATCAATGAGCAGTTCTTC. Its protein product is CSATGTSFIINEQFF.

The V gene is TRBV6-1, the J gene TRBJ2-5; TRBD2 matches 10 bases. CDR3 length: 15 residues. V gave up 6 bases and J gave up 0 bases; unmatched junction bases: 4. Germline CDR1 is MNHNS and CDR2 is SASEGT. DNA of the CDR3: TGTGCCAGCAGCCCTAGCGGGGGAAACCAAGAGACCCAGTACTTC. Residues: CASSPSGGNQETQYF.

The CDR3: CASSVESMISGNTIYF. CDR3 bases: TGTGCCAGCAGTGTTGAGTCGATGATCTCTGGAAACACCATATATTTT. This sequence joins TRBV6-2 or TRBV6-3 and TRBJ1-3; the D is unclear. Germline assignment: CDR1 MNHEY and CDR2 SVGEGT. The CDR3 sequence is 16 residues long. With 5 bases removed from V and 0 bases from J, the gap between germline ends came to 14 bases.

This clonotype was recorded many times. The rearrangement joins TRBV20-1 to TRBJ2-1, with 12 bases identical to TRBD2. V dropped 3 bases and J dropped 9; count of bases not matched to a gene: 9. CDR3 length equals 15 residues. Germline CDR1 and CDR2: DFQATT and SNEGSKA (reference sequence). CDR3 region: CSARPPSGGASEQFF. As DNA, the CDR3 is TGCAGTGCTAGGCCGCCTAGCGGGGGGGCATCTGAGCAGTTCTTC.

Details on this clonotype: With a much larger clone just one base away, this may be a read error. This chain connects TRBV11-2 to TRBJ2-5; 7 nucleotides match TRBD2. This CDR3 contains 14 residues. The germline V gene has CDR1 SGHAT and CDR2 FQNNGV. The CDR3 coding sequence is TGTGCCAGGAGCTTAGGATGGGGGGGAGAGACCCAGTACTTC. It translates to CARSLGWGGETQYF.

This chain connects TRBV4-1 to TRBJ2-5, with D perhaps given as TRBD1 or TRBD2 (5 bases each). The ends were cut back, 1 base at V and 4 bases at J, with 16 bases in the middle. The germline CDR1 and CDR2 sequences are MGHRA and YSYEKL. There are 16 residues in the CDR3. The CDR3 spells CASSQGTGREGETQYF. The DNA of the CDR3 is TGCGCCAGCAGCCAAGGGACGGGGCGTGAAGGAGAGACCCAGTACTTC.

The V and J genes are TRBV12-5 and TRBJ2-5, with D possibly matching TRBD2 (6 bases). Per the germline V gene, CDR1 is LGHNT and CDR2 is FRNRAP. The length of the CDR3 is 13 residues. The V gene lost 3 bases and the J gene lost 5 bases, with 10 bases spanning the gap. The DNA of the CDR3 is TGTGCTAGTGGTTTCGGAGGGGTCGAGACCCAGTACTTC. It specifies CASGFGGVETQYF. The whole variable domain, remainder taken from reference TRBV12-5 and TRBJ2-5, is DARVTQTPRHKVTEMGQEVTMRCQPILGHNTVFWYRQTMMQGLELLAYFRNRAPLDDSGMPKDRFSAEMPDATLATLKIQPSEPRDSAVYFCASGFGGVETQYFGPGTRLLVL.

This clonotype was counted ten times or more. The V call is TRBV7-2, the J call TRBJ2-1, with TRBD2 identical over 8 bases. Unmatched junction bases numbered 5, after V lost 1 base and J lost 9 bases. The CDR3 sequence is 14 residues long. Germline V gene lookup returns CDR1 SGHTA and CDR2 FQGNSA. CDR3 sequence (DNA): TGTGCCAGCAGCTTAGAAGGGACTAGGGGTGAGCAGTTCTTC. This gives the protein CASSLEGTRGEQFF.

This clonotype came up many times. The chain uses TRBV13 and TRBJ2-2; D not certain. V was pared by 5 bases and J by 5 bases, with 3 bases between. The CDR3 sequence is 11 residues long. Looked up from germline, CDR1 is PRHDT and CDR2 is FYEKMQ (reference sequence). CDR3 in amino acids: CASSGTGELFF. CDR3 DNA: TGTGCCAGCAGCGGTACCGGGGAGCTGTTTTTT.

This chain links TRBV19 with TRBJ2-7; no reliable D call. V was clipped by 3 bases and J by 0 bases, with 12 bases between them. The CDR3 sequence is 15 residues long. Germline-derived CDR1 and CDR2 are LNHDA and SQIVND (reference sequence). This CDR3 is CASSISAASSYEQYF. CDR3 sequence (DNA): TGTGCCAGTAGTATCTCCGCCGCAAGCTCCTACGAGCAGTACTTC.

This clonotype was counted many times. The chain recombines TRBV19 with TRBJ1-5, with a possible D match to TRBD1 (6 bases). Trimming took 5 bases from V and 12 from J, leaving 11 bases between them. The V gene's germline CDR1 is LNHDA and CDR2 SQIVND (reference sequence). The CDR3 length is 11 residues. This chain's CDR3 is CASSPGQIQHF. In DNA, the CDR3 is TGTGCCAGTAGTCCTGGACAGATCCAGCATTTT. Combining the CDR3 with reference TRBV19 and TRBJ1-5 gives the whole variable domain DGGITQSPKYLFRKEGQNVTLSCEQNLNHDAMYWYRQDPGQGLRLIYYSQIVNDFQKGDIAEGYSVSREKKESFPLTVTSAQKNPTAFYLCASSPGQIQHFGDGTRLSIL.

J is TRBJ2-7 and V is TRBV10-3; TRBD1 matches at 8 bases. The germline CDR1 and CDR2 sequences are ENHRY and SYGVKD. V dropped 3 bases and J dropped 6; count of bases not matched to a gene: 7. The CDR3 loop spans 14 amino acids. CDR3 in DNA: TGTGCCATCAGTGAATCGACAGGGGCGGGCGAGCAGTACTTC. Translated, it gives CAISESTGAGEQYF.

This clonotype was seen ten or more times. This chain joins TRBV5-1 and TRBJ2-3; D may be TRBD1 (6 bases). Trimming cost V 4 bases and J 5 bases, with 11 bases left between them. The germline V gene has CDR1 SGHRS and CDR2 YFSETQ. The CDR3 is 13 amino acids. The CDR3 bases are TGCGCCAGCAGCGGCCGGACAGAAGATACGCAGTATTTT. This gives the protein CASSGRTEDTQYF.

The CDR3 nucleotides are TGTGCCAGCACCCCTCGGCGGGGGGAGCTGTTTTTT. Protein: CASTPRRGELFF. V usage is TRBV28 and J usage is TRBJ2-2; D call uncertain. From germline, CDR1 is MDHEN and CDR2 SYDVKM. The CDR3 has 12 residues. With 7 bases removed from V and 8 bases from J, the gap between germline ends came to 11 bases.

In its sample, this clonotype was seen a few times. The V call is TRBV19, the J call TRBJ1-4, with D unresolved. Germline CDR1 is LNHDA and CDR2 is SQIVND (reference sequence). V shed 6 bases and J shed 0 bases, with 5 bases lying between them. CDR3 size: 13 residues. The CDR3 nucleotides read TGTGCCAGTAGCACCTCAACTAATGAAAAACTGTTTTTT. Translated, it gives CASSTSTNEKLFF. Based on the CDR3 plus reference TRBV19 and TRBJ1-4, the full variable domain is DGGITQSPKYLFRKEGQNVTLSCEQNLNHDAMYWYRQDPGQGLRLIYYSQIVNDFQKGDIAEGYSVSREKKESFPLTVTSAQKNPTAFYLCASSTSTNEKLFFGSGTQLSVL.

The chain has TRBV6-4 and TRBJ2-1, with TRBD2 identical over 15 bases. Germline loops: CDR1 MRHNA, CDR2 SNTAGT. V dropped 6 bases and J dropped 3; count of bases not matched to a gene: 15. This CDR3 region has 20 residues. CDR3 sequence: CASSNIWTSGGEKDYNEQFF. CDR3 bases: TGTGCCAGCAGCAACATCTGGACTAGCGGGGGGGAGAAAGACTACAATGAGCAGTTCTTC.

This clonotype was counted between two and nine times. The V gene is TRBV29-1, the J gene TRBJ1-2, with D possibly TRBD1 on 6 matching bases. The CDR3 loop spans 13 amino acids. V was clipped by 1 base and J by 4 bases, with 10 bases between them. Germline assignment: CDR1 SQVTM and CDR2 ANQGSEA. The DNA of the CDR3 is TGCAGCGTTGAAGTGACAGGCCCCTATGGCTACACCTTC. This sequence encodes CSVEVTGPYGYTF.

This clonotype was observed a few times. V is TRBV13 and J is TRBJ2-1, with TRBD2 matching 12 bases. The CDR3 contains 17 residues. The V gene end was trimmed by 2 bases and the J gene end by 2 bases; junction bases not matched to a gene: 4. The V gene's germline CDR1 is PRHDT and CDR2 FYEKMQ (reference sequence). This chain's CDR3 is CASSLSSGGGPYNEQFF. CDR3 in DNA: TGTGCCAGCAGCTTATCTAGCGGGGGGGGCCCCTACAATGAGCAGTTCTTC.

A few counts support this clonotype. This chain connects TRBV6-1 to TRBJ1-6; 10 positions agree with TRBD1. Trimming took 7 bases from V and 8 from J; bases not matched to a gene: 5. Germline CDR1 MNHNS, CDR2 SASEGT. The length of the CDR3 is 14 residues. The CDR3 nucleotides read TGTGCCAGCAAAAGACAGGGGGCCCATTCACCCCTCCACTTT. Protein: CASKRQGAHSPLHF.

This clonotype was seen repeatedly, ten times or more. CDR3 loop: CASSPADTEAFF. CDR3 nucleotides: TGTGCCAGCTCACCAGCCGACACTGAAGCTTTCTTT. V gene TRBV18 combines with J gene TRBJ1-1, with unresolved D. Germline V gene data show CDR1 as KGHSH and CDR2 as LQKENI. CDR3 size: 12 residues. Trimming shortened V by 2 bases and J by 3 bases, and 4 bases separated the two germline ends.

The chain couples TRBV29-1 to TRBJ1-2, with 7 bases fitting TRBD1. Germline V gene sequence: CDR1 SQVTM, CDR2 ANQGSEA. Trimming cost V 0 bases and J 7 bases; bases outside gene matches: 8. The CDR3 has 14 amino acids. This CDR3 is CSVEEGHRGLGYTF. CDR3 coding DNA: TGCAGCGTTGAAGAAGGGCACAGGGGCCTTGGCTACACCTTC. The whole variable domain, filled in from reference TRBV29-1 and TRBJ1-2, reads SAVISQKPSRDICQRGTSLTIQCQVDSQVTMMFWYRQQPGQSLTLIATANQGSEATYESGFVIDKFPISRPNLTFSTLTVSNMSPEDSSIYLCSVEEGHRGLGYTFGSGTRLTVV.

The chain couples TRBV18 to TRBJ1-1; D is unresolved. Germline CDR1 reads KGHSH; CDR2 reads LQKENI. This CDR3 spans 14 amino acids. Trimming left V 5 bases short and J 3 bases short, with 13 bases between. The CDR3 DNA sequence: TGTGCCAGCTCAGAGTCCACTACCTACACTGAAGCTTTCTTT. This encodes CASSESTTYTEAFF.

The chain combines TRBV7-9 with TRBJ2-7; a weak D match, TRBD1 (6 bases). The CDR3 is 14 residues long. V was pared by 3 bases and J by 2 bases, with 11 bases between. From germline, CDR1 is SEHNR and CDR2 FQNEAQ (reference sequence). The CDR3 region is CASSFDRTPYEQYF. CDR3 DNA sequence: TGTGCCAGCAGCTTCGACAGGACTCCCTACGAGCAGTACTTC.